One and the same sample provided the 32 T cell receptor beta chains below, sequenced in a study of T cell changes during pregnancy in multiple sclerosis. Assay: immunoSEQ multiplex PCR; the TCRdb copy retains only in-frame clones and omits some. This table holds 65,000 to 85,000 clones, about nine tenths found once. Sequenced here: CD4+ T cells from peripheral blood mononuclear cells, sampled after pregnancy. These TCRs come from a female donor with multiple sclerosis, enrolled in a pregnancy study.

This chain joins TRBV7-9 and TRBJ2-5; tentatively, D is TRBD1 (6 bases). The V gene's germline CDR1 is SEHNR and CDR2 FQNEAQ (reference sequence). This CDR3 is built from 14 residues. V gave up 6 bases and J gave up 2 bases, with 13 bases separating them. CDR3 sequence: CASSSYRVQETQYF. As DNA, the CDR3 is TGTGCCAGCAGTTCCTACAGGGTTCAAGAGACCCAGTACTTC. The whole variable domain, filled in from reference TRBV7-9 and TRBJ2-5, reads DTGVSQNPRHKITKRGQNVTFRCDPISEHNRLYWYRQTLGQGPEFLTYFQNEAQLEKSRLLSDRFSAERPKGSFSTLEIQRTEQGDSAMYLCASSSYRVQETQYFGPGTRLLVL.

This clone is a singleton in its sample. This chain uses TRBV10-3 with TRBJ2-1; possibly TRBD1 for D (6 bases). Germline lookup yields CDR1 ENHRY and CDR2 SYGVKD. Trimming shortened V by 0 bases and J by 5 bases, and 17 bases separated the two germline ends. CDR3 length: 17 residues. CDR3 in amino acids: CAISESRSRGKDNEQFF. The CDR3 nucleotides are TGTGCCATCAGTGAGTCAAGGAGCAGGGGCAAGGACAATGAGCAGTTCTTC.

The gene calls are TRBV19 and TRBJ2-7; TRBD2 agrees at 10 bases. With 5 bases clipped from V and 3 bases from J, the junction kept 10 bases outside the gene matches. Germline V gene sequence: CDR1 LNHDA, CDR2 SQIVND (reference sequence). The length of the CDR3 is 16 residues. CDR3 residues: CASSLGWTSGHYEQYF. DNA of the CDR3: TGTGCCAGTAGTCTTGGGTGGACTAGCGGACACTACGAGCAGTACTTC. Complete variable domain (other parts from reference TRBV19 and TRBJ2-7): DGGITQSPKYLFRKEGQNVTLSCEQNLNHDAMYWYRQDPGQGLRLIYYSQIVNDFQKGDIAEGYSVSREKKESFPLTVTSAQKNPTAFYLCASSLGWTSGHYEQYFGPGTRLTVT.

The CDR3 spells CASSDRGPGLGAQPQHF. In DNA, the CDR3 is TGTGCCAGTAGCGACAGGGGGCCGGGGTTAGGAGCTCAGCCCCAGCATTTT. The V gene is TRBV19, the J gene TRBJ1-5; TRBD1 aligns across 10 bases. Germline values: CDR1 LNHDA, CDR2 SQIVND (reference sequence). The CDR3 is 17 amino acids. V gave up 6 bases and J gave up 6 bases; unmatched junction bases: 14.

The rearrangement uses TRBV6-7 and TRBJ2-2; TRBD2 aligns across 8 bases. TRBV6-7 counts as an open reading frame of uncertain function. This CDR3 is 16 amino acids long. V was clipped by 2 bases and J by 4 bases; unmatched bases: 6. CDR3 amino acids: CASSYTDGGGTGELFF. The CDR3 DNA follows: TGTGCCAGCAGTTACACGGACGGGGGGGGCACCGGGGAGCTGTTTTTT.

This rearrangement joins TRBV19 to TRBJ2-3; D might be TRBD1 (5 bases). The length of the CDR3 is 14 residues. V lost 3 bases and J lost 0, with 7 bases in between. In germline, CDR1 is LNHDA, CDR2 SQIVND (reference sequence). CDR3 sequence (DNA): TGTGCCAGTAGTATGACAGCTAGCACAGATACGCAGTATTTT. Translated, it gives CASSMTASTDTQYF.

The gene calls are TRBV29-1 and TRBJ2-2; D uncertain. V was pared by 7 bases and J by 0 bases, with 6 bases between. The CDR3 spans 12 residues. Germline CDR1 reads SQVTM; CDR2 reads ANQGSEA. The CDR3 DNA follows: TGCAGCGCGGGTGCGAACACCGGGGAGCTGTTTTTT. It is translated as CSAGANTGELFF.

This clone was counted a few times. This chain links TRBV19 with TRBJ1-6; D unresolved. There are 14 residues in the CDR3. Germline CDR1 reads LNHDA; CDR2 reads SQIVND (reference sequence). Trimming pared 7 bases from V and 7 bases from J, leaving 14 bases between. CDR3 coding DNA: TGTGCCAGTACCATGGAGGCTTGGAATTCACCCCTCCACTTT. Protein: CASTMEAWNSPLHF.

The chain couples TRBV28 to TRBJ2-5, with D possibly TRBD2 on 6 matching bases. The germline V gene has CDR1 MDHEN and CDR2 SYDVKM. The CDR3 is 14 residues long. V lost 3 bases and J lost 5, with 13 bases in between. The DNA of the CDR3 is TGTGCCAGCAGTTTGCAGGAGGGTATGGAGACCCAGTACTTC. Translated, it gives CASSLQEGMETQYF. Full variable domain (remainder filled in from reference TRBV28 and TRBJ2-5): DVKVTQSSRYLVKRTGEKVFLECVQDMDHENMFWYRQDPGLGLRLIYFSYDVKMKEKGDIPEGYSVSREKKERFSLILESASTNQTSMYLCASSLQEGMETQYFGPGTRLLVL.

This clone has just one count. V usage is TRBV19 and J usage is TRBJ2-3, with 12 bases fitting TRBD1. J lost 6 bases, V lost 3 bases, and 7 bases had no gene match. Per germline, CDR1 LNHDA and CDR2 SQIVND (reference sequence). The CDR3 totals 16 residues. CDR3 DNA: TGTGCCAGTAGTATCACCGGGACAGGGGGCGCGGATACGCAGTATTTT. It translates to CASSITGTGGADTQYF.

The V gene is TRBV6-6, the J gene TRBJ1-4; unclear D gene. Germline CDR1 is MNHNY and CDR2 is SVGAGI (reference sequence). The V gene lost 2 bases and the J gene lost 0 bases, with 4 bases spanning the gap. This CDR3 spans 14 amino acids. As DNA, the CDR3 is TGTGCCAGCAGTTACGGAGCAACTAATGAAAAACTGTTTTTT. It yields the protein CASSYGATNEKLFF.

V usage is TRBV29-1 and J usage is TRBJ1-2; D is uncertain. In germline, CDR1 is SQVTM, CDR2 ANQGSEA. The CDR3 length is 13 residues. V lost 6 bases, J lost 4 bases, and 15 bases lay in between. CDR3 coding DNA: TGCAGCGTGGGCGCCGGGATCCTCTATGGCTACACCTTC. Residues: CSVGAGILYGYTF.

The chain employs TRBV10-1 and TRBJ1-5, with D possibly TRBD1 on 5 matching bases. This CDR3 is 17 amino acids long. The germline V gene has CDR1 WNHNN and CDR2 SYGVQD (reference sequence). Trimming cost V 5 bases and J 2 bases, with 19 bases left between them. For the CDR3, the DNA is TGCGCCAGCAGTCGACTTCGGACACCGGTTTGCAATCAGCCCCAGCATTTT. Its translation: CASSRLRTPVCNQPQHF.

This rearrangement joins TRBV9 to TRBJ2-1; 9 bases line up with TRBD2. The CDR3 contains 17 residues. CDR1 is SGDLS and CDR2 is YYNGEE in the germline V gene. V trimming: 0 bases; J trimming: 0 bases; junction bases outside the gene matches: 4. The CDR3 nucleotides read TGTGCCAGCAGCGTAGGAATAGCGGGAGTCTCCTACAATGAGCAGTTCTTC. Translating it yields CASSVGIAGVSYNEQFF.

On this clone itself: Other DNA sequences from this sample encode an identical CDR3 as well. The chain joins TRBV30 to TRBJ2-7, with 9 positions matching TRBD1. This CDR3 has 13 amino acids. Losses at the gene ends were 7 bases for V and 3 bases for J; bases not matched to a gene: 7. Germline CDR1 and CDR2: GTSNPN and SVGIG (reference sequence). The CDR3 nucleotides are TGTGCCTTATCGGGACAGGGATACTACGAGCAGTACTTC. The encoded protein is CALSGQGYYEQYF.

The rearrangement joins TRBV2 to TRBJ2-5, with D possibly being TRBD2 (5 bases). CDR1 is SNHLY and CDR2 is FYNNEI in the germline V gene. The ends were cut back, 5 bases at V and 5 bases at J, with 12 bases in the middle. The CDR3 contains 13 residues. CDR3 amino acids: CASSPWRPETQYF. The CDR3 region has the DNA TGTGCCAGCAGTCCTTGGAGGCCGGAGACCCAGTACTTC. Using reference TRBV2 and TRBJ2-5 for the parts outside the CDR3, the full variable domain is EPEVTQTPSHQVTQMGQEVILRCVPISNHLYFYWYRQILGQKVEFLVSFYNNEISEKSEIFDDQFSVERPDGSNFTLKIRSTKLEDSAMYFCASSPWRPETQYFGPGTRLLVL.

The chain uses TRBV19 and TRBJ2-1; TRBD2 agrees at 14 bases. Germline-derived CDR1 and CDR2 are LNHDA and SQIVND (reference sequence). This CDR3 region has 15 residues. With 4 bases clipped from V and 12 bases from J, the junction kept 8 bases outside the gene matches. In nucleotides, the CDR3 is TGTGCCAGTAGTAGAGGGACTAGCGGGAGACAGGTGCAGTTCTTC. Its translation is CASSRGTSGRQVQFF.

The J gene is TRBJ2-2, the V gene TRBV18, with 8 bases matching TRBD2. From germline, CDR1 is KGHSH and CDR2 LQKENI. CDR3 size: 16 residues. V trimming: 1 base; J trimming: 4 bases; junction bases outside the gene matches: 5. In DNA, the CDR3 is TGTGCCAGCTCACCACTAGCGGGGATCGGCACCGGGGAGCTGTTTTTT. As protein: CASSPLAGIGTGELFF.

The chain combines TRBV19 with TRBJ2-7; 8 bases are shared with TRBD2. Trimming cost V 3 bases and J 2 bases; bases outside gene matches: 6. Germline V CDR1 and CDR2: LNHDA, SQIVND (reference sequence). The CDR3 is 15 amino acids. The CDR3 is CASSIEAGDPYEQYF. CDR3 nucleotide sequence: TGTGCCAGTAGTATTGAAGCGGGGGACCCCTACGAGCAGTACTTC.

V is TRBV19 and J is TRBJ1-4; TRBD1 is a possible D gene (5 bases). Germline CDR1 is LNHDA and CDR2 is SQIVND (reference sequence). Trimming cost V 7 bases and J 3 bases, with 9 bases left between them. CDR3 length equals 13 residues. Written as DNA, the CDR3 is TGTGCCAGTAAGGGGCAGGCTAATGAAAAACTGTTTTTT. This sequence encodes CASKGQANEKLFF.

The chain employs TRBV19 and TRBJ1-1, with D perhaps TRBD1 (6 bases). Looked up from germline, CDR1 is LNHDA and CDR2 is SQIVND (reference sequence). Between the trimmed V and J ends, which lost 5 bases and 4 bases, there was a span of 14 bases. The length of the CDR3 is 14 residues. CDR3 sequence (DNA): TGTGCCAGTAGTCTCCGGGGGGCGGGCACTGAAGCTTTCTTT. Protein product: CASSLRGAGTEAFF. Based on the CDR3 plus reference TRBV19 and TRBJ1-1, the full variable domain is DGGITQSPKYLFRKEGQNVTLSCEQNLNHDAMYWYRQDPGQGLRLIYYSQIVNDFQKGDIAEGYSVSREKKESFPLTVTSAQKNPTAFYLCASSLRGAGTEAFFGQGTRLTVV.

The chain couples TRBV7-8 to TRBJ2-7; no firm D call. The CDR3 spans 14 residues. Looked up from germline, CDR1 is SGHVS and CDR2 is FQNEAQ. V was trimmed by 4 bases and J by 5 bases, leaving 15 bases between them. CDR3: CASSSLRQAHEQYF. DNA of the CDR3: TGTGCCAGCAGCTCCCTAAGGCAGGCGCACGAGCAGTACTTC.

This sequence joins TRBV5-1 and TRBJ1-2; D might be TRBD1 (6 bases). Trimming pared 0 bases from V and 2 bases from J, leaving 14 bases between. Germline CDR1 and CDR2: SGHRS and YFSETQ. The CDR3 totals 16 residues. The CDR3 coding sequence is TGCGCCAGCAGCTTGGAGTCCCAGGGGACGAACTATGGCTACACCTTC. Translated, it gives CASSLESQGTNYGYTF.

The rearrangement uses TRBV5-5 and TRBJ2-3; TRBD2 is a possible D gene (5 bases). The ends were cut back, 5 bases at V and 6 bases at J, with 10 bases in the middle. Looked up from germline, CDR1 is SGHKS and CDR2 is YYEKEE (reference sequence). CDR3 size: 12 residues. The CDR3 DNA is TGTGCCAGCAGTTGGGGAGCGGATACGCAGTATTTT. Residues: CASSWGADTQYF.

The chain has TRBV28 and TRBJ1-4, with D possibly matching TRBD1 (5 bases). This CDR3 comprises 15 residues. Per germline, CDR1 MDHEN and CDR2 SYDVKM. V was shortened by 2 bases and J by 8 bases, with 15 bases between the two germline ends. The CDR3 bases are TGTGCCAGCAGTTTACAAGTCGGAGGGGCGGAAAAACTGTTTTTT. It yields the protein CASSLQVGGAEKLFF.

This clone was recorded only once. The chain joins TRBV6-5 to TRBJ1-1, with 11 bases identical to TRBD1. V shed 4 bases, J shed 4 bases, and the junction held 5 bases outside the gene matches. There are 15 residues in the CDR3. Germline V gives CDR1 MNHEY, CDR2 SVGAGI. This chain's CDR3 is CASSLDRGLFTEAFF. The CDR3 bases are TGTGCCAGCAGTTTGGACAGGGGGCTCTTCACTGAAGCTTTCTTT.

The rearrangement links TRBV5-1 to TRBJ2-3, with 8 bases aligning to TRBD2. This CDR3 region has 16 residues. J gave up 0 bases and V 2 bases, and 5 bases lay outside the gene matches. The germline CDR1 and CDR2 sequences are SGHRS and YFSETQ. The CDR3 here is CASSFGREVSTDTQYF. The DNA for the CDR3 is TGCGCCAGCAGCTTCGGGCGGGAGGTGAGCACAGATACGCAGTATTTT.

This chain joins TRBV5-1 and TRBJ2-2; D is perhaps TRBD2 (6 bases). Per the germline V gene, CDR1 is SGHRS and CDR2 is YFSETQ. V was clipped by 0 bases and J by 7 bases, with 7 bases between them. This CDR3 is built from 13 residues. CDR3 amino acids: CASSLAGVGELFF. The DNA for the CDR3 is TGCGCCAGCAGCTTGGCGGGAGTCGGGGAGCTGTTTTTT. The full variable domain, with the rest looked up from reference TRBV5-1 and TRBJ2-2, is KAGVTQTPRYLIKTRGQQVTLSCSPISGHRSVSWYQQTPGQGLQFLFEYFSETQRNKGNFPGRFSGRQFSNSRSEMNVSTLELGDSALYLCASSLAGVGELFFGEGSRLTVL.

This clone was seen only once. One end of the junction varies from germline; a read error may be responsible. The chain employs TRBV2 and TRBJ2-7; 11 nucleotides match TRBD1. The CDR3 is 11 amino acids. From germline, CDR1 is SNHLY and CDR2 FYNNEI. The CDR3 protein is CASSERDRGNF. CDR3 in DNA: TGTGCCAGCAGTGAAAGGGACAGGGGGAACTTC.

V is TRBV30 and J is TRBJ2-2, with D possibly being TRBD2 (7 bases). The CDR3 contains 15 residues. Germline V CDR1 and CDR2: GTSNPN, SVGIG (reference sequence). Trimming shortened V by 0 bases and J by 5 bases, and 13 bases separated the two germline ends. The CDR3 DNA sequence: TGTGCCTGGAGTGTTTGGGGGGGCTTTACCGGGGAGCTGTTTTTT. Translation gives CAWSVWGGFTGELFF.

This chain links TRBV7-3 with TRBJ2-2, with 8 positions matching TRBD1. V shed 5 bases and J 6 bases; nucleotides not matched to a gene: 11. The CDR3 runs 16 residues. CDR1 is SGHTA, CDR2 FQGTGA, per germline. The CDR3: CASSQVQGAGAGELFF. CDR3 sequence (DNA): TGTGCCAGCAGCCAAGTCCAGGGGGCAGGAGCCGGGGAGCTGTTTTTT. Full variable domain (remainder filled in from reference TRBV7-3 and TRBJ2-2): GAGVSQTPSNKVTEKGKYVELRCDPISGHTALYWYRQSLGQGPEFLIYFQGTGAADDSGLPNDRFFAVRPEGSVSTLKIQRTERGDSAVYLCASSQVQGAGAGELFFGEGSRLTVL.

This sequence joins TRBV20-1 and TRBJ2-5, with 8 bases matching TRBD1. Germline values: CDR1 DFQATT, CDR2 SNEGSKA (reference sequence). V gave up 5 bases and J gave up 6 bases; unmatched junction bases: 2. The CDR3 totals 11 residues. The CDR3 nucleotides are TGCAGTGCTGACAGGGGACAGACCCAGTACTTC. This translates into CSADRGQTQYF.